The present T cell receptor (beta chain) was sequenced within a study of CD8+ T cells in alopecia areata. Study summary: It was 6 to 18 months of tofacitinib, and then there were 6 months off drug.

On this clone itself: Antigen specificity is unknown.

Sample treatment: oral pan-JAK inhibitor, 5-10 mg twice daily. Both peripheral blood and punch biopsies of lesional scalp skin were obtained from patients who had alopecia areata. This CDR3 has 11 residues. Germline CDR1 and CDR2: GTSNPN and SVGIG (reference sequence). General study points: Uncertain still, given a single nonresponder, is whether baseline CD8+ expansion links to response. More clonal than normal scalp was lesional scalp, particularly alopecia totalis/universalis.

RNA was extracted and reverse transcribed into cDNA as the sequencing template. Sequencing used immunoSEQ multiplex PCR; TCRdb keeps in-frame clones, though not all of them. The data show about 94,000 clones, about two thirds seen once. Specimen: CD8+ T cells sorted from blood, collected around week 44, from a patient treated with tofacitinib. The sequence was obtained from a human donor with alopecia areata. This chain joins TRBV30 and TRBJ2-5; maybe TRBD1 (5 bases). The J call may be in error: the DNA end matches TRBJ2-7 better. CDR3 coding DNA: TGTGCCTGGAGTGAGGGGTACGAGCAGTACTTC. It specifies CAWSEGYEQYF.